The text below deals with one TCR beta chain. The target antigen is unknown. There are 13 residues in the CDR3. The V end lost 3 bases, the J end lost 2 bases, and 5 bases lay between the germline ends. The germline V gene encodes CDR1 SGHRS and CDR2 YFSETQ. Sequenced by immunoSEQ multiplex PCR; TCRdb stores in-frame clones only, minus some. The sample contains 250,000 to 300,000 clones, around 87% of which appear only once. Treatment meaning: about 20 received Ad26.COV2.S at low or high dose, single or two shots; about 5 received placebo; per-sample allocation not given. Sampling took place 63 days after the first vaccine or placebo injection. This sample is part of a study of Ad26.COV2.S vaccination and SARS-CoV-2 variants. Study background: Donor allocation was to the COV1001 Ad26.COV2.S trial arm. Donor got 5x10^10 or 1x10^11 viral particles of Ad26.COV2.S. Findings of the study overall: Breadth measured for non-spike TCRs was similar across vaccine and placebo recipients. Reports say spike-specific CD8+ and CD4+ T cell responses covered substantial breadth after vaccination.

The receptor was isolated from a person aged 18 to 65 who received the Ad26.COV2.S COVID-19 vaccine or a placebo. Sample: peripheral blood, taken in a trial of Ad26.COV2.S vaccine versus placebo. V and J are TRBV5-1 and TRBJ2-2; the D is unclear. CDR3 protein: CASSWSNTGELFF. CDR3 sequence (DNA): TGCGCCAGCAGCTGGTCCAACACCGGGGAGCTGTTTTTT.